The 5 T cell receptor beta chains presented below share a single source sample, sequenced in a study of T cells in Graves' hyperthyroidism and ophthalmopathy. Amplification of TCR beta CDR3 regions was performed using RNA transcripts as template. First-round RT-PCR targeting the TCR CDR3 was performed with the HTBI primer set. Using its own MiXCR run on the multiplex PCR reads, TCRdb lists one record per CDR3 protein. The table shows about 560,000 distinct CDR3 sequences, with approximately 16% occurring only once. Sequenced: blood. Receptors were obtained from a woman under 30 with Graves' hyperthyroidism.

The chain carries TRBV27 and TRBJ2-7; 8 bases fit TRBD1. The CDR3 has 15 residues. The ends lost 7 bases at V and 2 bases at J; junction bases unmatched: 10. CDR1 MNHEY and CDR2 SMNVEV come from the germline V gene (reference sequence). The CDR3 protein is CASTSQRTGTYEQYF. The CDR3 bases are TGTGCCAGCACGTCCCAGAGGACAGGGACCTACGAGCAGTACTTC.

Many counts were recorded for this clonotype. V usage is TRBV7-9 and J usage is TRBJ2-1, with D possibly matching TRBD1 (5 bases). V lost 10 bases and J lost 4, with 17 bases in between. There are 14 residues in the CDR3. Germline CDR1 is SEHNR and CDR2 is FQNEAQ (reference sequence). CDR3 residues: CATLQLGPYNEQFF. As DNA, the CDR3 is TGTGCCACCCTTCAATTGGGGCCTTACAATGAGCAGTTCTTC.

This clonotype was counted at least ten times. This chain uses TRBV12-3 or TRBV12-4 with TRBJ2-1; 8 bases line up with TRBD1. Trimming cost V 6 bases and J 8 bases; bases outside gene matches: 12. The CDR3 consists of 15 residues. The CDR3 DNA is TGTGCCAGCAGCGCCCGGACAGGGTACGGGGATGAGCAGTTCTTC. Translating it yields CASSARTGYGDEQFF.

The gene calls are TRBV14 and TRBJ2-2; no clear D gene. The CDR3 covers 14 residues. The germline V and J ends were trimmed by 2 bases and 3 bases, with 7 bases remaining between them. Germline assignment: CDR1 SGHDN and CDR2 FVKESK. The CDR3 bases are TGTGCCAGCAGCCAATACCGGCACACCGGGGAGCTGTTTTTT. Protein sequence: CASSQYRHTGELFF.

This clonotype was counted ten times or more. V is TRBV10-3 and J is TRBJ2-7, with no clear D. This CDR3 region has 11 residues. Trimming took off 3 bases at V and 5 bases at J, with 5 bases between the two ends. CDR1 is ENHRY, CDR2 SYGVKD, per germline. CDR3 residues: CAISEGNEQYF. Written as DNA, the CDR3 is TGTGCCATCAGTGAAGGGAACGAGCAGTACTTC.